The source of this TCR beta chain is a study of early T cells in non-severe SARS-CoV-2 infection (dated by TCRdb to about 2021). Notes on the research overall: Bulk RNA from unsorted whole blood was used for TCR sequencing, so alpha and beta chains could not be paired. On the study overall, not on this receptor specifically: VDJdb matching was skewed toward anti-spike CD8 responses and likely underestimated virus-specific expansions by missing private and CD4 specificities.

Unmatched junction bases come to 8, with V trimmed by 2 bases and J by 3 bases. Reading from cysteine to phenylalanine, the CDR3 counts 17 amino acids. The CDR3 DNA has 51 bases and is translated from base 1. The germline V gene specifies SGHVS as CDR1 and FNYEAQ as CDR2. Set within a cohort of healthcare workers in London, UK, this nested case-control study involved weekly PCR testing of nasopharyngeal swabs along with blood sampling. Healthcare workers were enrolled in the week of the UK lockdown, from 23 to 31 March 2020, and were followed every week for up to roughly 16 weeks. This clonotype occurred a few times. The clone's antigen remains unknown. Base qualities were left out, and no much larger clone turns up one base away. Libraries were made using 5' RACE. Sequencing took place on a NextSeq 500. In the TCR library protocol, unique molecular identifiers were attached to individual cDNA molecules to correct for PCR bias and sequencing error. Sequencing covered both TCR alpha and beta chains, and within each sample the abundances of alpha and beta sequences were tightly co-correlated. The study's processing was this. Decombinator V4 was used to annotate TCR sequences for V gene, J gene and CDR3. Expanded TCRs were defined as changing significantly between any two time points under a Poisson model with p below 0.0001. TCR abundances were normalised to the total number of TCRs sequenced per sample and were expressed as counts per million. TRAV1-2 paired with TRAJ12, TRAJ20 or TRAJ33 defined MAIT TCRs, while TRAV10 paired with TRAJ18 defined iNKT TCRs. VDJdb, accessed on 1 November 2021, was searched for TCRs annotated for CMV, EBV and SARS-CoV-2, and TCRs annotated for more than one antigen were excluded. TCRdb passed the public sequencing reads through fastp at Q25 and MiXCR, retaining productive beta sequences. Every distinct CDR3 protein forms one entry, paired with its most common genes and DNA. These V and J calls originate from TCRdb's pipeline instead of the authors' own analysis. The table for this sample lists over 50,000 distinct CDR3 sequences; less than 9.5% of them were counted only once. Clones ranked in the top ten supply about 10% of the sample.

Recombination joined TRBV7-6 with TRBJ2-2, with 8 bases matching TRBD2. This material consisted of whole blood, taken at baseline. This TCR was recovered from an adult who was a healthcare worker with PCR-confirmed SARS-CoV-2 infection or an uninfected control (not recorded which). The DNA sequence follows: TGTGCCAGCAGCTTATCCCCCGGGAGGGGAGACACCGGGGAGCTGTTTTTT. It codes for CASSLSPGRGDTGELFF.